This entry concerns a single TCR beta chain. Its antigen is not known. The CDR3 contains 14 residues. Germline V gene sequence: CDR1 DFQATT, CDR2 SNEGSKA (reference sequence). After removal of 6 bases from V and 0 bases from J, the junction contained 3 bases not matched to a gene. The entry originates in a study of blood T cells in healthy people across ages. General study points: Higher diversity, along with more naive CD4+ cells, distinguished long-lived donors from aged donors.

Through a sample-barcoded 5' primer and a J-beta primer mix, a second PCR was run for roughly 7 to 12 cycles. TCRdb itself ran the 5' RACE reads through MiXCR, one entry per CDR3 protein. The table records 1.5 million to 2 million distinct CDR3 sequences, around 40% of them present only once. Sequenced material: blood. The TCR comes from a human donor in good health. The V and J genes are TRBV20-1 and TRBJ2-1; TRBD2 matches 9 bases. CDR3 in amino acids: CSAERGVSYNEQFF. DNA for the CDR3: TGCAGTGCGGAGCGGGGGGTCTCCTACAATGAGCAGTTCTTC.